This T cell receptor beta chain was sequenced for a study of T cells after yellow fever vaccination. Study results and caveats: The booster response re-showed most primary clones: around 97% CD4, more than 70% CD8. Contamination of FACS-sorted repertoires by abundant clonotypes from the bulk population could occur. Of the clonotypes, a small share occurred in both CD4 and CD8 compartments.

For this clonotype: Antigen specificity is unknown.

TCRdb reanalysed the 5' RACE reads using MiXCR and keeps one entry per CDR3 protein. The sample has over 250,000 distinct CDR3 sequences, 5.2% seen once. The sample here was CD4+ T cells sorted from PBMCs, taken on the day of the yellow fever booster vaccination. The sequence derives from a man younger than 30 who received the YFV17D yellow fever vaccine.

CDR3 sequence (DNA): TGTGCCAGCAGTTCCTATCGGATAGAAACTGAAAAACTGTTTTTT. Protein sequence: CASSSYRIETEKLFF. The chain recombines TRBV25-1 with TRBJ1-4; D not resolved. CDR3 length: 15 amino acids. Per the germline V gene, CDR1 is MGHDK and CDR2 is SYGVNS. The V and J ends lost 5 bases and 7 bases respectively, with 17 bases between them.